These 29 T cell receptor beta chains were sequenced from one sample in a study of tumor-infiltrating lymphocytes in oesophageal squamous cell carcinoma. TCRdb independently ran MiXCR on the PCR reads; one entry per CDR3 protein. The sample yields 12,000 or so distinct CDR3 sequences, roughly 55% seen once. The sample comprised esophageal tumor tissue. These receptors all stem from a female donor with esophageal squamous cell carcinoma.

This rearrangement joins TRBV10-3 to TRBJ2-5, with TRBD2 matching 10 bases. Germline V gives CDR1 ENHRY, CDR2 SYGVKD. This CDR3 has 16 residues. The J segment lost 11 bases and the V segment lost 0 bases, leaving 12 bases of the junction unmatched. The CDR3 is CAISESLGLADDEQYF. In DNA form, the CDR3 reads TGTGCCATCAGTGAGTCGCTAGGACTAGCGGATGATGAGCAGTACTTC.

With regard to this clonotype: Likely a read error: the CDR3 ends without its conserved phenylalanine or tryptophan. The DNA is omitted, as the CDR3 cannot be located on it reliably, and the CDR3 follows TCRdb's listing. This chain uses TRBV7-6 with TRBJ2-3; the table's D gene call, TRBD1, was not cross checked with the DNA. CDR1 SGHVS and CDR2 FNYEAQ come from the germline V gene. Including both end residues, the CDR3 is 19 amino acids long. This CDR3 is CASSPRGWRGNNNEQFFGP.

The chain joins TRBV6-6 to TRBJ2-3; D is unresolved. The J call may not be correct, given that the DNA end is closer to TRBJ2-5. The germline V gene has CDR1 MNHNY and CDR2 SVGAGI (reference sequence). This CDR3 is 13 amino acids long. In nucleotides, the CDR3 is TGTGCCAGCAGAGCCTCGATCCAAGAGACCCAGTACTTC. This gives the protein CASRASIQETQYF.

This chain links TRBV7-3 with TRBJ2-3, with 8 bases fitting TRBD2. The CDR3 covers 16 residues. Germline CDR1 reads SGHTA; CDR2 reads FQGTGA. With 2 bases clipped from V and 1 base from J, the junction kept 5 bases outside the gene matches. As DNA, the CDR3 is TGTGCCAGCAGCTTAGGAGGACTAGCTGGCACAGATACGCAGTATTTT. Translation gives CASSLGGLAGTDTQYF.

The CDR3 DNA sequence: TGTGCCAGCAGTGGTAGACAGGGACCCTTCTCTGGAAACACCATATATTTT. As protein: CASSGRQGPFSGNTIYF. V is TRBV6-5 and J is TRBJ1-3, with 7 bases fitting TRBD1. Per the germline V gene, CDR1 is MNHEY and CDR2 is SVGAGI. The CDR3 is made up of 17 amino acids. V trimming: 5 bases; J trimming: 0 bases; junction bases outside the gene matches: 10.

The rearrangement links TRBV7-8 to TRBJ2-1; 9 bases are a match to TRBD2. Unmatched junction bases numbered 20, after V lost 2 bases and J lost 9 bases. Germline loops: CDR1 SGHVS, CDR2 FQNEAQ. This CDR3 has 19 amino acids. CDR3 loop: CASSLFRVGERGRAGEQFF. CDR3 bases: TGTGCCAGCAGCTTATTCAGGGTTGGGGAGCGCGGGAGGGCCGGTGAGCAGTTCTTC. Drawing the rest from reference TRBV7-8 and TRBJ2-1, the complete variable domain is GAGVSQSPRYKVAKRGQDVALRCDPISGHVSLFWYQQALGQGPEFLTYFQNEAQLDKSGLPSDRFFAERPEGSVSTLKIQRTQQEDSAVYLCASSLFRVGERGRAGEQFFGPGTRLTVL.

This clonotype has only one observation. The V gene is TRBV5-1, the J gene TRBJ2-5, with D perhaps matching TRBD1 (6 bases). The CDR3 has 18 amino acids. The germline V gene has CDR1 SGHRS and CDR2 YFSETQ. V was pared by 0 bases and J by 5 bases, with 23 bases between. This CDR3 reads CASSLAGQFQGIGETQYF. CDR3 nucleotide sequence: TGCGCCAGCAGCTTGGCCGGCCAGTTTCAGGGGATAGGGGAGACCCAGTACTTC.

The CDR3 protein is CASSYLWDRPSSYEQYF. DNA for the CDR3: TGTGCCAGCAGCTACCTGTGGGACAGACCTAGCTCCTACGAGCAGTACTTC. The rearrangement joins TRBV11-2 to TRBJ2-7; 7 nucleotides match TRBD1. Looked up from germline, CDR1 is SGHAT and CDR2 is FQNNGV. Trimming at V came to 4 bases and at J to 0 bases, leaving 12 bases not matched to a gene. This CDR3 has 17 residues.

The chain carries TRBV7-2 and TRBJ2-1; D unresolved. The J call may be faulty, since TRBJ2-7 better matches the DNA end. Germline assignment: CDR1 SGHTA and CDR2 FQGNSA. The CDR3 contains 15 residues. Here the CDR3 DNA reads TGTGCCAGCAGCTTAGAATGGGTATTAAATTTCGAGCAGTACTTC. Amino acids: CASSLEWVLNFEQYF.

This clonotype was seen repeatedly, ten times or more. This rearrangement joins TRBV6-2 or TRBV6-3 to TRBJ2-7; 7 positions match TRBD2. Per the germline V gene, CDR1 is MNHEY and CDR2 is SVGEGT. J lost 3 bases, V lost 0 bases, and 5 bases had no gene match. The CDR3 covers 15 residues. In DNA, the CDR3 is TGTGCCAGCAGTTACTCGGCGGGAGAGGGCTACGAGCAGTACTTC. It codes for CASSYSAGEGYEQYF.

This chain links TRBV7-2 with TRBJ1-1; the D is unclear. CDR3 length: 15 residues. CDR1 and CDR2 from the germline V gene are SGHTA and FQGNSA. The V end lost 3 bases, the J end lost 3 bases, and 14 bases lay between the germline ends. This CDR3 reads CASSLRALGYTEAFF. In DNA form, the CDR3 reads TGTGCCAGCAGCTTGCGAGCTTTGGGATACACTGAAGCTTTCTTT.

This clonotype came up many times. The chain couples TRBV9 to TRBJ1-4; 8 positions match TRBD1. The CDR3 runs to 14 residues. J gave up 6 bases and V 3 bases, and 4 bases lay outside the gene matches. Germline CDR1 reads SGDLS; CDR2 reads YYNGEE. CDR3 in DNA: TGTGCCAGCAGCGAGGACAGGGATCATGAAAAACTGTTTTTT. Encoded protein: CASSEDRDHEKLFF.

The chain links TRBV28 to TRBJ2-7, with 11 positions matching TRBD1. The assigned J gene may be wrong: the sequence end matches TRBJ2-5 better. Germline CDR1 is MDHEN and CDR2 is SYDVKM. The CDR3 spans 15 residues. The CDR3 DNA is TGTGCCAGCCACCTGGGGGACAGGGGGGTGGAGACCCAGTACTTC. Translation: CASHLGDRGVETQYF.

This clonotype was seen once. The gene calls are TRBV7-6 and TRBJ2-1, with TRBD2 matching over 10 bases. Trimming took 8 bases from V and 4 from J; bases not matched to a gene: 5. The germline CDR1 and CDR2 sequences are SGHVS and FNYEAQ. This CDR3 contains 14 residues. CDR3 in amino acids: CASSTSGVYNEQFF. For the CDR3, the DNA is TGTGCCAGCTCCACTAGCGGGGTTTACAATGAGCAGTTCTTC.

This clonotype was seen at least ten times. The chain carries TRBV7-2 and TRBJ2-5; 8 nucleotides line up with TRBD2. Germline CDR1 SGHTA, CDR2 FQGNSA. Trimming at V came to 0 bases and at J to 2 bases, leaving 5 bases not matched to a gene. The CDR3 spans 16 residues. Written as DNA, the CDR3 is TGTGCCAGCAGCTTAGCGTGGCTAGCGGGTCAAGAGACCCAGTACTTC. Translated, it gives CASSLAWLAGQETQYF. The full variable domain, in which reference TRBV7-2 and TRBJ2-5 provide the parts outside the CDR3, is GAGVSQSPSNKVTEKGKDVELRCDPISGHTALYWYRQSLGQGLEFLIYFQGNSAPDKSGLPSDRFSAERTGGSVSTLTIQRTQQEDSAVYLCASSLAWLAGQETQYFGPGTRLLVL.

The genes are TRBV6-5 and TRBJ2-3; D remains ambiguous. Trimming took 2 bases from V and 1 from J, leaving 13 bases between them. Germline V gives CDR1 MNHEY, CDR2 SVGAGI. The CDR3 consists of 16 residues. The chain's CDR3 is CASSYGSGDRTDTQYF. In DNA form, the CDR3 reads TGTGCCAGCAGTTACGGCTCAGGCGACCGCACAGATACGCAGTATTTT.

The chain is built from TRBV11-2 and TRBJ2-5; D could derive from TRBD1 or TRBD2 (5 bases each). The CDR3 covers 12 residues. In germline, CDR1 is SGHAT, CDR2 FQNNGV. Trimming took off 5 bases at V and 11 bases at J, with 15 bases between the two ends. The CDR3 coding sequence is TGTGCCAGCAGCCGCAGGACAAGGGAGCAGTACTTC. Translating it yields CASSRRTREQYF.

This chain links TRBV24-1 with TRBJ2-4; TRBD1 agrees at 9 bases. The J call could be wrong; TRBJ2-1 is a better fit for the DNA end. Germline assignment: CDR1 KGHDR and CDR2 SFDVKD. This CDR3 has 14 residues. The CDR3 DNA follows: TGTGCCACCAGTGATCCGGGACAGGGACTCATTCAGTTCTTC. Protein: CATSDPGQGLIQFF.

The chain carries TRBV7-8 and TRBJ2-1; D is possibly TRBD2 (6 bases). The CDR3 consists of 16 residues. The V and J ends lost 4 bases and 1 base respectively, with 14 bases between them. Looked up from germline, CDR1 is SGHVS and CDR2 is FQNEAQ. The DNA of the CDR3 is TGTGCCAGCAGCTACCTTCATGGGGGGTCCTACAATGAGCAGTTCTTC. Translation: CASSYLHGGSYNEQFF.

The CDR3 reads CATKPRAHPEQYF. The CDR3 bases are TGTGCCACCAAACCCCGGGCCCACCCTGAGCAGTACTTC. The chain links TRBV19 to TRBJ2-7; D not certain. Germline assignment: CDR1 LNHDA and CDR2 SQIVND (reference sequence). V was cut by 10 bases and J by 7 bases, with 20 bases left in between. This CDR3 region has 13 residues.

This clonotype was recorded many times. The chain carries TRBV18 and TRBJ2-1; 9 nucleotides agree with TRBD1. The V gene's germline CDR1 is KGHSH and CDR2 LQKENI. The CDR3 totals 16 residues. The V segment lost 6 bases and the J segment 6 bases; nucleotides outside the gene matches: 12. The CDR3 sequence: CASSRPPGTGSNEQFF. The DNA of the CDR3 is TGTGCCAGCTCCCGACCACCCGGGACAGGGTCCAATGAGCAGTTCTTC.

This clonotype occurred a few times. The V call is TRBV5-6, the J call TRBJ1-1; 8 bases align to TRBD1. Germline trimming cut 4 bases from V and 4 bases from J; bases unmatched to any gene: 3. The V gene's germline CDR1 is SGHDT and CDR2 YYEEEE. The CDR3 covers 13 residues. CDR3 nucleotide sequence: TGTGCCAGCAGCGCCACAGGGGGCACTGAAGCTTTCTTT. Translating gives CASSATGGTEAFF.

The J gene is TRBJ2-1, the V gene TRBV7-6; 8 nucleotides line up with TRBD2. With V trimmed by 2 bases and J by 0 bases, 6 bases remained unmatched. The CDR3 consists of 17 residues. CDR1 SGHVS and CDR2 FNYEAQ come from the germline V gene. CDR3 in DNA: TGTGCCAGCAGCTTATTTGGCGGGACTAGCTCCTACAATGAGCAGTTCTTC. The encoded protein is CASSLFGGTSSYNEQFF.

A remark on this clonotype: This clone may be a read error of a much larger clone one base away. The CDR3 DNA is TGTGCCAGCAGCGTCGGGCGGATAACGGACTATGGCTACACCTTC. It codes for CASSVGRITDYGYTF. J is TRBJ1-2 and V is TRBV7-2, with no clear D. V shed 5 bases and J shed 3 bases, with 16 bases lying between them. The germline CDR1 and CDR2 sequences are SGHTA and FQGNSA. The CDR3 consists of 15 residues.

The V call is TRBV7-8, the J call TRBJ2-5; TRBD2 aligns across 12 bases. V shed 4 bases, J shed 11 bases, and the junction held 14 bases outside the gene matches. The germline CDR1 and CDR2 sequences are SGHVS and FQNEAQ. The CDR3 totals 16 residues. DNA of the CDR3: TGTGCCAGCAGCTGGCTAGCGGGAGGGCCTCTGAATGAGCAGTACTTC. This codes for CASSWLAGGPLNEQYF.

This clonotype was seen only once. V and J are TRBV7-3 and TRBJ2-3; TRBD1 might be the D (6 bases). The J call may be faulty, since TRBJ2-5 better matches the DNA end. Germline V gene lookup returns CDR1 SGHTA and CDR2 FQGTGA. CDR3 length: 13 residues. CDR3 coding DNA: TGTGCCAGCAGCTTAACAGGGGGAGAGACCCAGTACTTC. It is translated as CASSLTGGETQYF.

Ten or more counts support this clonotype. V and J are TRBV12-3 or TRBV12-4 and TRBJ2-1; no reliable D call. The V and J ends lost 5 bases and 9 bases respectively, with 14 bases between them. This CDR3 is 13 amino acids long. CDR3 sequence (DNA): TGTGCCAGCAGTCCCCCCGCCCACGGTGAGCAGTTCTTC. Translation gives CASSPPAHGEQFF.

This chain joins TRBV11-2 and TRBJ2-7, with 8 bases aligning to TRBD1. Germline loops: CDR1 SGHAT, CDR2 FQNNGV. The junction had 4 bases not matched to a gene; V was cut back by 1 base and J by 5 bases. The CDR3 extends over 14 amino acids. The CDR3 DNA sequence: TGTGCCAGCAGCTTAGCCCCGACAGGGGACGAGCAGTACTTC. As protein: CASSLAPTGDEQYF.

The V gene is TRBV10-3, the J gene TRBJ2-1; the D call may be TRBD1 or TRBD2 (5 bases each). The J call may not be correct, given that the DNA end is closer to TRBJ2-5. Germline V gene lookup returns CDR1 ENHRY and CDR2 SYGVKD. This CDR3 comprises 14 residues. CDR3 in DNA: TGTGCCATCAGGGGGACCGGGACGGAAGAGACCCAGTACTTC. Its protein product is CAIRGTGTEETQYF.